This TCR beta chain was obtained from a study of CD8+ T cells in alopecia areata. Study information: Treatment of the treated patients consisted of oral tofacitinib, 5 to 10 mg twice daily. A 6-month period off drug followed tofacitinib, which lasted 6 to 18 months.

Treatment defined: oral pan-JAK inhibitor, 5-10 mg twice daily. As part of sample collection, lesional scalp punch biopsies and peripheral blood were taken from alopecia areata patients. This CDR3 is 14 amino acids long. CDR1 is MNHEY and CDR2 is SVGAGI in the germline V gene. The V end lost 0 bases, the J end lost 13 bases, and 16 bases lay between the germline ends. Comments on this clone: The target antigen is unknown.

Extracted RNA was reverse transcribed into cDNA, the sequencing template. Clones were read by immunoSEQ multiplex PCR, and TCRdb kept only the in-frame ones, dropping some. The sample shows around 150,000 clones, about 71% of them seen only once. Whole-study results and caveats: Clarity of TCR sharing across patients fell short of that in mice, possibly HLA-related.

The input for sequencing was CD4+ T cells sorted from blood, taken at week 4, from a patient treated with tofacitinib. The TCR comes from a human donor with alopecia areata. This chain connects TRBV6-5 to TRBJ2-1; D gene ambiguous. The CDR3: CASSYSRQALRQFF. CDR3 in DNA: TGTGCCAGCAGTTACTCCCGGCAGGCCTTGAGACAGTTCTTC.